The clone carrying this T cell receptor beta chain came up many times. Bulk TCR libraries used previously described methods and listed TCR primers. TCRdb processed the PCR reads anew with MiXCR; each CDR3 protein has one entry. The sample lists tens of thousands of distinct CDR3 sequences, approximately 18% occurring once. This sample is drawn from a study of molecular identifiers for immune sequencing clone quantification. Study-wide background: Four of five RNA aliquots from around 18,000 or 91,000 naive CD8 T cells were sequenced.

The specimen was naive CD8+ T cells from blood, with Jurkat cell RNA spiked in. Documented subset: FACS-sorted CD8+CD4-CCR7+CD45RA+ naive T cells. The receptor was isolated from a human donor in good health. Some libraries in this study had Jurkat cell RNA spiked in.

The CDR3 coding sequence is TGTGCCAGCAGTTTATCTAGCGGGACGCCGAGGACTGGGGATACGCAGTATTTT. Residues: CASSLSSGTPRTGDTQYF. The V and J genes are TRBV12-3 or TRBV12-4 and TRBJ2-3; 9 positions agree with TRBD2. The CDR3 totals 18 residues. Trimming at V came to 2 bases and at J to 6 bases, leaving 15 bases not matched to a gene.